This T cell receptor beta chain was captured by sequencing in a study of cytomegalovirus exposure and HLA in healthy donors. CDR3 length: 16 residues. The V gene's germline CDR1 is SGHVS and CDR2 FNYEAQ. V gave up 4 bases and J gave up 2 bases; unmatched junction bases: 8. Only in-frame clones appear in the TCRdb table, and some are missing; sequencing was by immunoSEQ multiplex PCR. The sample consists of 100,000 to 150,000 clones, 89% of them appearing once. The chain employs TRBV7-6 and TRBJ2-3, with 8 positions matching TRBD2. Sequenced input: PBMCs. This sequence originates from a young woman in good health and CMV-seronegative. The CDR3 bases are TGTGCCAGCAGCTCCCTCGGGGGGGACGACACAGATACGCAGTATTTT. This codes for CASSSLGGDDTDTQYF.